The 24 T cell receptor beta chains given below trace back to one sample, sequenced in a study of cytomegalovirus exposure and HLA in healthy donors. PCR employed 60 Vbeta and 13 Jbeta primers. Generated by immunoSEQ multiplex PCR, the TCRdb table keeps only in-frame clones and is missing some. The sample yields over 50,000 clones, about 89% seen once. The sequenced sample was PBMCs. These receptors all stem from a man aged 30-40 years in good health and CMV-seropositive.

This chain connects TRBV28 to TRBJ2-1; 8 nucleotides agree with TRBD2. Trimming at V came to 3 bases and at J to 9 bases, leaving 19 bases not matched to a gene. Germline CDR1 MDHEN, CDR2 SYDVKM. This CDR3 is built from 18 residues. The chain's CDR3 is CASSLLFEREKKASEQFF. CDR3 DNA: TGTGCCAGCAGTTTGTTGTTCGAGCGGGAGAAGAAGGCGAGTGAGCAGTTCTTC.

The V and J genes are TRBV10-3 and TRBJ2-3; D unclear. CDR1 is ENHRY, CDR2 SYGVKD, per germline. Deletions cut 6 bases from V and 2 bases from J, with 9 bases between. The CDR3 is 13 residues long. The CDR3 loop reads CAIRPGNTDTQYF. The CDR3 bases are TGTGCCATCAGACCAGGTAACACAGATACGCAGTATTTT.

This clone came up once. V and J are TRBV28 and TRBJ1-5; perhaps TRBD1 as D (6 bases). This CDR3 contains 14 residues. The V end was cut by 2 bases, the J end by 6 bases, with 11 bases between. Germline V lookup: CDR1 MDHEN, CDR2 SYDVKM. The CDR3 region is CASSLRTVIQPQHF. Written as DNA, the CDR3 is TGTGCCAGCAGTTTACGGACAGTGATTCAGCCCCAGCATTTT.

This clone has just a few counts. V is TRBV7-2 and J is TRBJ2-1; TRBD2 aligns across 11 bases. The germline CDR1 and CDR2 sequences are SGHTA and FQGNSA. CDR3 length: 16 residues. The V segment lost 5 bases and the J segment 4 bases; nucleotides outside the gene matches: 7. This CDR3 is CASSVPLAGGYNEQFF. CDR3 DNA sequence: TGTGCCAGCAGCGTACCCTTAGCGGGAGGGTACAATGAGCAGTTCTTC.

This clone appeared a single time. The V gene is TRBV2, the J gene TRBJ2-7; 10 bases match TRBD1. The V and J ends lost 6 bases and 3 bases, in that order; junction bases with no gene match: 8. Per the germline V gene, CDR1 is SNHLY and CDR2 is FYNNEI. The CDR3 is 15 amino acids. The CDR3, as DNA: TGTGCCAGCAGGGGGACAGGGGAAACGTTCTACGAGCAGTACTTC. Its protein product is CASRGTGETFYEQYF.

This clone was counted only a few times. The V gene is TRBV29-1, the J gene TRBJ2-1, with D possibly matching TRBD1 (6 bases). This CDR3 has 13 amino acids. CDR1 is SQVTM, CDR2 ANQGSEA, per germline. Trimming stripped 7 bases from V and 5 bases from J, with 15 bases between. This CDR3 is CSGGQGGDNEQFF. In nucleotides, the CDR3 is TGCAGCGGGGGGCAGGGCGGTGACAATGAGCAGTTCTTC.

This rearrangement joins TRBV6-4 to TRBJ2-3, with TRBD2 identical over 10 bases. This CDR3 region has 15 residues. From germline, CDR1 is MRHNA and CDR2 SNTAGT. The V gene end was trimmed by 2 bases and the J gene end by 1 base; junction bases not matched to a gene: 0. CDR3: CASSDGTSGTDTQYF. CDR3 DNA: TGTGCCAGCAGTGACGGGACTAGCGGCACAGATACGCAGTATTTT.

The chain uses TRBV19 and TRBJ2-1, with 8 bases matching TRBD2. V trimming: 5 bases; J trimming: 7 bases; junction bases outside the gene matches: 16. CDR1 and CDR2 from the germline V gene are LNHDA and SQIVND (reference sequence). The length of the CDR3 is 17 residues. CDR3 amino acids: CASSPYLAGTLPNEQFF. The DNA of the CDR3 is TGTGCCAGTAGTCCCTATTTAGCGGGAACTCTACCAAATGAGCAGTTCTTC.

The rearrangement joins TRBV4-1 to TRBJ1-2; 9 nucleotides match TRBD1. Trimming took 1 base from V and 5 from J; bases not matched to a gene: 8. Germline CDR1 and CDR2: MGHRA and YSYEKL. The length of the CDR3 is 16 residues. Here the CDR3 DNA reads TGCGCCAGCAGCCAAGTGGGGGACAGGGAATTTTATGGCTACACCTTC. Translating gives CASSQVGDREFYGYTF.

J is TRBJ2-7 and V is TRBV9, with 7 bases fitting TRBD1. Losses at the gene ends were 4 bases for V and 2 bases for J; bases not matched to a gene: 9. Germline V gene sequence: CDR1 SGDLS, CDR2 YYNGEE. The CDR3 contains 15 residues. As DNA, the CDR3 is TGTGCCAGCAGCCCAAGACAGGGTCCGACCTACGAGCAGTACTTC. It yields the protein CASSPRQGPTYEQYF.

The chain recombines TRBV5-4 with TRBJ2-5; perhaps TRBD2 as D (5 bases). Germline loops: CDR1 SGHNT, CDR2 YYREEE (reference sequence). The CDR3 consists of 14 residues. The ends were cut back, 4 bases at V and 1 base at J, with 11 bases in the middle. Here the CDR3 reads CASSPTGFQETQYF. The CDR3 nucleotides read TGTGCCAGCAGCCCAACGGGGTTCCAAGAGACCCAGTACTTC.

V usage is TRBV4-3 and J usage is TRBJ2-3; the D gene is possibly TRBD2 (6 bases). V lost 4 bases and J 1 base, leaving 30 bases between the germline ends. Germline values: CDR1 LGHNA, CDR2 YSLEER. The CDR3 has 21 amino acids. The CDR3 region has the DNA TGCGCCAGCAGCCGCAAAAAACCGGGACTCTCGGGTGGGCATCGCACAGATACGCAGTATTTT. This gives the protein CASSRKKPGLSGGHRTDTQYF.

The chain employs TRBV5-8 and TRBJ2-5, with TRBD1 matching 9 bases. Germline lookup yields CDR1 SGHTS and CDR2 YDEGEE. CDR3 size: 15 residues. V trimming: 5 bases; J trimming: 4 bases; junction bases outside the gene matches: 9. CDR3 loop: CASRLRGTGLETQYF. CDR3 DNA sequence: TGTGCCAGCAGACTGAGAGGGACAGGGTTAGAGACCCAGTACTTC.

This clone was detected only a few times. The V call is TRBV30, the J call TRBJ1-3, with D uncertain. Trimming left V 5 bases short and J 0 bases short, with 11 bases between. This CDR3 is built from 14 residues. CDR1 GTSNPN and CDR2 SVGIG come from the germline V gene (reference sequence). The CDR3 nucleotides are TGTGCCTGGGGAGGACGGTTCTCTGGAAACACCATATATTTT. This gives the protein CAWGGRFSGNTIYF.

In its sample, this clone was seen a few times. The J gene is TRBJ2-1, the V gene TRBV6-6, with 8 bases identical to TRBD1. Unmatched junction bases numbered 2, after V lost 6 bases and J lost 7 bases. The CDR3 contains 12 residues. The V gene's germline CDR1 is MNHNY and CDR2 SVGAGI (reference sequence). CDR3: CASRTGANEQFF. CDR3 nucleotide sequence: TGTGCCAGCAGGACAGGGGCAAATGAGCAGTTCTTC.

The V gene is TRBV4-1, the J gene TRBJ2-5, with D perhaps TRBD2 (5 bases). Germline CDR1 reads MGHRA; CDR2 reads YSYEKL. This CDR3 spans 15 amino acids. V was trimmed by 0 bases and J by 5 bases, leaving 13 bases between them. CDR3 DNA sequence: TGCGCCAGCAGCCAAGATAGAGGGCAGCGCGAGACCCAGTACTTC. Residues: CASSQDRGQRETQYF.

The chain links TRBV19 to TRBJ1-1; D unresolved. Germline CDR1 is LNHDA and CDR2 is SQIVND (reference sequence). V shed 7 bases and J shed 0 bases, with 9 bases lying between them. There are 13 residues in the CDR3. The CDR3, as DNA: TGTGCCAGTACGAGAGGGCTGAACACTGAAGCTTTCTTT. This codes for CASTRGLNTEAFF.

The V gene is TRBV19, the J gene TRBJ1-4, with 10 bases fitting TRBD1. This CDR3 region has 14 residues. The germline gives CDR1 LNHDA, CDR2 SQIVND (reference sequence). After removal of 5 bases from V and 8 bases from J, the junction contained 5 bases not matched to a gene. DNA of the CDR3: TGTGCCAGTAGTCTCGGGACAGGGGTCGAAAAACTGTTTTTT. Translation: CASSLGTGVEKLFF.

This chain links TRBV6-5 with TRBJ1-6, with TRBD1 identical over 7 bases. CDR3 length equals 15 residues. Germline lookup yields CDR1 MNHEY and CDR2 SVGAGI. The V gene end was trimmed by 0 bases and the J gene end by 8 bases; junction bases not matched to a gene: 4. In DNA, the CDR3 is TGTGCCAGCAGTTACTCGAACAGGGGCGATTCACCCCTCCACTTT. It specifies CASSYSNRGDSPLHF.

V and J are TRBV19 and TRBJ2-5; 7 bases are a match to TRBD2. V was clipped by 3 bases and J by 8 bases; unmatched bases: 3. This CDR3 region has 12 residues. The germline CDR1 and CDR2 sequences are LNHDA and SQIVND (reference sequence). CDR3 nucleotides: TGTGCCAGTAGTATTACAGCGGGAACCCAGTACTTC. This encodes CASSITAGTQYF.

The sample holds one count of this clone. The rearrangement links TRBV14 to TRBJ1-2; 8 positions match TRBD1. V was pared by 1 base and J by 8 bases, with 6 bases of the junction left unmatched. CDR1 and CDR2 from the germline V gene are SGHDN and FVKESK. The CDR3 is 14 residues long. The CDR3 DNA follows: TGTGCCAGCAGCCAAGGGACAGGGAGGAAGGGCTACACCTTC. This sequence encodes CASSQGTGRKGYTF.

The genes are TRBV18 and TRBJ2-1; D is perhaps TRBD2 (5 bases). Trimming pared 1 base from V and 7 bases from J, leaving 14 bases between. Germline V lookup: CDR1 KGHSH, CDR2 LQKENI. The CDR3 is made up of 15 amino acids. The CDR3 DNA is TGTGCCAGCTCACCACGGACCTCCGAGGGTAATGAGCAGTTCTTC. Protein: CASSPRTSEGNEQFF.

The table lists this clone with a count of one. V gene TRBV18 combines with J gene TRBJ2-7; D ambiguous. CDR1 is KGHSH and CDR2 is LQKENI in the germline V gene. Deletions cut 3 bases from V and 3 bases from J, with 9 bases between. This CDR3 has 13 amino acids. CDR3 DNA: TGTGCCAGCTCACCCGAATACATCTACGAGCAGTACTTC. Amino acid sequence: CASSPEYIYEQYF.

This clone was detected only once. The chain links TRBV7-9 to TRBJ2-7; no clear D gene. The germline gives CDR1 SEHNR, CDR2 FQNEAQ (reference sequence). The CDR3 sequence is 12 residues long. Deletions cut 2 bases from V and 2 bases from J, with 4 bases between. As DNA, the CDR3 is TGTGCCAGCAGCTTATCCGCCTACGAGCAGTACTTC. Protein product: CASSLSAYEQYF.